This TCR beta chain was sequenced in a study of shared clonotypes between healthy human individuals. On this clone: Antigen specificity is unknown.

This CDR3 region has 13 residues. The ends were cut back, 2 bases at V and 5 bases at J, with 6 bases in the middle. CDR1 PRHDT and CDR2 FYEKMQ come from the germline V gene (reference sequence). Study-wide points: Specimens sampled were limited to blood, with tissue repertoires likely differing. Clonotype sharing among donors likely depends on sequencing depth.

The assay was immunoSEQ multiplex PCR, and TCRdb's table has in-frame clones only and misses some. The sample lists some 2,000,000 clones; 90% to 95% were seen once. Sequencing used naive CD4+ T cells sorted from blood. Stated subset: CD45RA+ positively selected. The chain is built from TRBV13 and TRBJ2-2, with unresolved D. The sequence was collected from a man aged 18 to 29 in good health. CDR3 nucleotide sequence: TGTGCCAGCAGCTTACCGAGGACCGGGGAGCTGTTTTTT. Translating gives CASSLPRTGELFF.